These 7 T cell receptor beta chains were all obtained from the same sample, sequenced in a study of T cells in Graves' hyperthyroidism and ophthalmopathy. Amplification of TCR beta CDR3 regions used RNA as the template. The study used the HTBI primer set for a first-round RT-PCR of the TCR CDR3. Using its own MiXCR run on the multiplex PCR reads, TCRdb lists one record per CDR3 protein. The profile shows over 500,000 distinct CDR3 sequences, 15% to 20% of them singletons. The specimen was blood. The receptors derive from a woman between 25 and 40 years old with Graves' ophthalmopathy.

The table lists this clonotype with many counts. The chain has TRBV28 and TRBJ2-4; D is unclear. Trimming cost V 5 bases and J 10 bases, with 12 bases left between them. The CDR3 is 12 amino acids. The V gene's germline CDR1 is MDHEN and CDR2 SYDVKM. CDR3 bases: TGTGCCAGCAGTGAGGCAGGTCGGATTCAGTACTTC. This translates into CASSEAGRIQYF.

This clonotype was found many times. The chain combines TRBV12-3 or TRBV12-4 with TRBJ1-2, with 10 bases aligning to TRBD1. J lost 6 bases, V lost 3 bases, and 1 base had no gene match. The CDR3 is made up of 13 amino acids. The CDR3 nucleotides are TGTGCCAGCAGTTTGGACAGGGGGGATGGCTACACCTTC. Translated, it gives CASSLDRGDGYTF.

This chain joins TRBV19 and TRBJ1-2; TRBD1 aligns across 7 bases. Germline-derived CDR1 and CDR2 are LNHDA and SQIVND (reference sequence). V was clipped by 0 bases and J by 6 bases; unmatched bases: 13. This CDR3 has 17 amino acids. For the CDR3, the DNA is TGTGCCAGTAGTATAGATCTATCGGGGACAGAAGACCATGGCTACACCTTC. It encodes CASSIDLSGTEDHGYTF.

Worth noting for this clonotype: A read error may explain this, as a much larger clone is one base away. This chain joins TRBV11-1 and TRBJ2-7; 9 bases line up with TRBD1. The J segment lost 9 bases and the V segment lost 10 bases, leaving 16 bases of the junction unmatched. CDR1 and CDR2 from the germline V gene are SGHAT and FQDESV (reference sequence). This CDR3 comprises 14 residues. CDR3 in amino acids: CANSSGQGSVGQYF. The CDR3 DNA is TGTGCCAACAGTTCGGGACAGGGATCGGTGGGGCAGTACTTC. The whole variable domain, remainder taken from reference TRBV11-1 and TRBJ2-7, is EAEVAQSPRYKITEKSQAVAFWCDPISGHATLYWYRQILGQGPELLVQFQDESVVDDSQLPKDRFSAERLKGVDSTLKIQPAELGDSAMYLCANSSGQGSVGQYFGPGTRLTVT.

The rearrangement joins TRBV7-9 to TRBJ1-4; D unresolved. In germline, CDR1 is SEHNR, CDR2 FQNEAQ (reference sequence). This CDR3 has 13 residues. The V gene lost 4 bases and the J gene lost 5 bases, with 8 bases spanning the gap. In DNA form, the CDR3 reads TGTGCCAGCAGCTACTCCGGGAATGAAAAACTGTTTTTT. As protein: CASSYSGNEKLFF.

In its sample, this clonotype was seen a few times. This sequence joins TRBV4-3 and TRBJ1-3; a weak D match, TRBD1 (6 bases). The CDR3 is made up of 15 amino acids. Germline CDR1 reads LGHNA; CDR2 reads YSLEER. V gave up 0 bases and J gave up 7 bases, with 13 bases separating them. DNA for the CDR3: TGCGCCAGCAGCCAAGAGAGGGGGTATGTGAACACCATATATTTT. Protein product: CASSQERGYVNTIYF.

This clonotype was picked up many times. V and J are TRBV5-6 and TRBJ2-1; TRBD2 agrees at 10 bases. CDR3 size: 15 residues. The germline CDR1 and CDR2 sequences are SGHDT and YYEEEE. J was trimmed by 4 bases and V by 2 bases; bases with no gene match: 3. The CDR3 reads CASSLLAGIYNEQFF. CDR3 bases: TGTGCCAGCAGCTTACTAGCGGGAATATACAATGAGCAGTTCTTC. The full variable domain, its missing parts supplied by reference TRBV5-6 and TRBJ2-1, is DAGVTQSPTHLIKTRGQQVTLRCSPKSGHDTVSWYQQALGQGPQFIFQYYEEEERQRGNFPDRFSGHQFPNYSSELNVNALLLGDSALYLCASSLLAGIYNEQFFGPGTRLTVL.